This T cell receptor beta chain was documented in a study of CD8 T cells in ankylosing spondylitis. Overall study findings and caveats: Those disease-linked clones were CD8+; they were also relatively rare in peripheral blood.

By quantitative 5'-RACE with molecular barcodes, the TCR beta libraries were made. TCRdb independently ran MiXCR on the 5' RACE reads; one entry per CDR3 protein. The sample has 150,000 to 200,000 distinct CDR3 sequences; over 15% are singletons. Trimming left V 2 bases short and J 8 bases short, with 18 bases between. Germline CDR1 and CDR2: LNHNV and YYDKDF (reference sequence). CDR3 length: 16 amino acids. Many counts were recorded for this clonotype. Its antigen is unidentified. Input material: blood, either unsorted or a sorted T cell fraction (not recorded which). This sequence was found in a male donor aged 5-30 years with ankylosing spondylitis or in good health (not recorded which). V and J are TRBV15 and TRBJ2-2, with D hard to call. The CDR3 DNA reads as TGTGCCACCAGCAGACAGACTGGAAATCCGTCGGGGGAGCTGTTTTTT. This encodes CATSRQTGNPSGELFF.